This is a list of T cell receptor beta chains from one sample in a study of T cell responses to AZD1222 COVID-19 vaccine. Assay used: immunoSEQ multiplex PCR; TCRdb lists only in-frame clones, some missing. Of about 120,000 clones in the sample, 85% to 90% were seen once. Source: peripheral blood, taken 28 days after the second AZD1222 dose. The receptors stem from an adult who received the AZD1222 COVID-19 vaccine. Each CDR3 is given with its conserved first and last residue. Fields, in order: D gene, J gene, V gene, clone size, CDR3 DNA, CDR3 protein. D genes are given only for firm matches. For some rows the clone size is stated as once, few or many, or as a class when expanded; others skip it.

TRBD2 | TRBJ2-5 | TRBV6-2/TRBV6-3 | NA | TGTGCCAGCAGTCGGCGCGGGGGACAGACCCAGTACTTC | CASSRRGGQTQYF
NA | TRBJ1-2 | TRBV19 | NA | TGTGCCAGCAATGCCGCGGCTGGGGGCGGTAACTATGGCTACACCTTC | CASNAAAGGGNYGYTF
NA | TRBJ1-2 | TRBV2 | NA | TGTGCCAGCAGTGATCTTAGGGGATACTATGGCTACACCTTC | CASSDLRGYYGYTF
NA | TRBJ2-6 | TRBV6-1 | NA | TGTGCCAGCAGTGAAGGCTCTGGGGGGCCCAACGTCCTGACTTTC | CASSEGSGGPNVLTF
TRBD2 | TRBJ2-3 | TRBV6-5 | once | TGTGCCACTCAACCCTGGCGGGAGTCTGCAGATACGCAGTATTTT | CATQPWRESADTQYF
TRBD1 | TRBJ2-5 | TRBV4-1 | NA | TGCGCCAGCAGCTTCGGACAGGGTGAACAAGAGACCCAGTACTTC | CASSFGQGEQETQYF
NA | TRBJ1-4 | TRBV5-5 | NA | TGTGCCAGCAGCTTTCTACCGCCGGGGTTTGAAAAACTGTTTTTT | CASSFLPPGFEKLFF
NA | TRBJ2-6 | TRBV11-1 | NA | TGTGCCAGCAGCCTAGCTGGGGGGGGCAACTGGGCCAACGTCCTGACTTTC | CASSLAGGGNWANVLTF
NA | TRBJ1-6 | TRBV21-1 | NA | TGTGCCAGCAGCAGAGGGGACATCGGCGGTCTTACTTATAATTCACCCCTCCACTTT | CASSRGDIGGLTYNSPLHF
TRBD1 | TRBJ2-1 | TRBV10-3 | many | TGTGCCATCAGTACCGGGACAGGTTTTGGCAATGAGCAGTTCTTC | CAISTGTGFGNEQFF
NA | TRBJ1-5 | TRBV12-2 | NA | TGTGCAAGTCGCTGCACGGACACGCGCAATCAGCCCCAGCATTTT | CASRCTDTRNQPQHF
NA | TRBJ1-1 | TRBV30 | NA | TGTGCCTGGAGGAGTCGGGGCAGGGCGAACACTGAAGCTTTCTTT | CAWRSRGRANTEAFF
NA | TRBJ1-2 | TRBV11-2 | NA | TGTGCCAGCAGCCCAGGACAGAATAACTATGGCTACACCTTC | CASSPGQNNYGYTF
NA | TRBJ2-3 | TRBV14 | NA | TGTGCCAGCAGCCAAGATCTGGTCGGCAGTTACACAGATACGCAGTATTTT | CASSQDLVGSYTDTQYF
NA | TRBJ2-1 | TRBV10-3 | NA | TGTGCCATCAGTGATGAAGCGAAAGAGCAGTTCTTC | CAISDEAKEQFF
TRBD2 | TRBJ2-7 | TRBV5-1 | NA | TGCGCCAGCAGCTTGCATAGCGGGAGATACGAGCAGTACTTC | CASSLHSGRYEQYF
TRBD1 | TRBJ1-2 | TRBV29-1 | NA | TGCAGCGTCAATCGTCAAACAGGGGAGGGCTACACCTTC | CSVNRQTGEGYTF
TRBD2 | TRBJ2-3 | TRBV7-7 | NA | TGTGCCAGCAGCCCGACTAGCGGGGGTGATACGCAGTATTTT | CASSPTSGGDTQYF
TRBD1 | TRBJ1-1 | TRBV2 | NA | TGTGCCAGCAGTGAAGCGGGGACAGCGTTCTCGAACACTGAAGCTTTCTTT | CASSEAGTAFSNTEAFF
NA | TRBJ2-3 | TRBV4-1 | NA | TGCGCCAGCAGCCAAGATTTAAGGCTAGCGCCCACAGATACGCAGTATTTT | CASSQDLRLAPTDTQYF
NA | TRBJ2-7 | TRBV29-1 | NA | TGCAGCATCGAATCGGACCGCGGGGAGGAGCAGTACTTC | CSIESDRGEEQYF
NA | TRBJ2-7 | TRBV2 | NA | TGTGCCAGCAGTGCTGGAATATCGGGCCACGAGCAGTACTTC | CASSAGISGHEQYF
TRBD1 | TRBJ1-2 | TRBV6-5 | few | TGTGCCAGCAGCGACAGGGCTCGCGGCTACACCTTC | CASSDRARGYTF
NA | TRBJ2-1 | TRBV5-8 | NA | TGTGCCAGCAGCCGACCTAGAGGGCATGAGCAGTTCTTC | CASSRPRGHEQFF
TRBD1 | TRBJ2-6 | TRBV7-6 | NA | TGTGCCAGCAGCTTGGACAGGGGATGGGGACGGAACTCTGGGGCCAACGTCCTGACTTTC | CASSLDRGWGRNSGANVLTF
TRBD2 | TRBJ2-2 | TRBV11-2 | NA | TGTGCCAGCAGCTTAGGTGCGGGGGACACCGGGGAGCTGTTTTTT | CASSLGAGDTGELFF
TRBD1 | TRBJ1-2 | TRBV11-2 | NA | TGTGCCAGCAGCGCGGGGGCAGGGGGGTATGGCTACACCTTC | CASSAGAGGYGYTF
NA | TRBJ2-2 | TRBV19 | NA | TGTGCCAGTAGTATTCAGAACACCGGGGAGCTGTTTTTT | CASSIQNTGELFF
NA | TRBJ2-5 | TRBV5-4 | NA | TGTGCCAGCCATAGGGTCCAAGAGACCCAGTACTTC | CASHRVQETQYF
NA | TRBJ1-1 | TRBV28 | NA | TGTGCCAGCAGTCGAACACCGAACACTGAAGCTTTCTTT | CASSRTPNTEAFF
TRBD2 | TRBJ2-3 | TRBV15 | NA | TGTGCCACCGGAGCGGGAGCGGCAGATACGCAGTATTTT | CATGAGAADTQYF
TRBD2 | TRBJ2-2 | TRBV7-3 | NA | TGTGCCAGCAGCTCGCCGGGACTAGCGGGATACACCGGGGAGCTGTTTTTT | CASSSPGLAGYTGELFF
TRBD2 | TRBJ2-7 | TRBV7-7 | NA | TGTGCCAGCAGCCCTAGCGGCCTATACGAGCAGTACTTC | CASSPSGLYEQYF
NA | TRBJ1-1 | TRBV21-1 | NA | TGTGCCAGCAGCAAATTGGACGAGTGGAACACTGAAGCTTTCTTT | CASSKLDEWNTEAFF
NA | TRBJ1-1 | TRBV15 | few | TGTGCCACCAGCAGAGATATCGACACTGAAGCTTTCTTT | CATSRDIDTEAFF
NA | TRBJ1-4 | TRBV4-1 | NA | TGCGCCAGCAGCCTAGGAACAGGGAGGAATGAAAAACTGTTTTTT | CASSLGTGRNEKLFF
NA | TRBJ2-2 | TRBV6-5 | NA | TGTGCCAGCAGTTACTTCGCGACAGCGAACACCGGGGAGCTGTTTTTT | CASSYFATANTGELFF
TRBD1 | TRBJ2-7 | TRBV11-2 | once | TGTGCCAGCAGCTTAGACAGGGGGTACGAGCAGTACTTC | CASSLDRGYEQYF
NA | TRBJ2-3 | TRBV6-5 | once | TGTGCCAGCAGTTACTCGGGCGGGGGCACGCAGTATTTT | CASSYSGGGTQYF
TRBD1 | TRBJ2-7 | TRBV7-9 | NA | TGTGCCAGCAGCTCCGATAGGACAGGACCCTACGAGCAGTACTTC | CASSSDRTGPYEQYF
NA | TRBJ1-1 | TRBV13 | NA | TGTGCCAGCAGCCAACGACAGCTATGGGCTGAAGCTTTCTTT | CASSQRQLWAEAFF
NA | TRBJ2-3 | TRBV27 | few | TGTGCCAGCAGTTTCTTGACGGGGGCGGTTGGCACAGATACGCAGTATTTT | CASSFLTGAVGTDTQYF
NA | TRBJ1-3 | TRBV6-5 | NA | TGTGCCAGCAGTTACTATCGGCGGGCTGTCCGAAACACCATATATTTT | CASSYYRRAVRNTIYF
NA | TRBJ1-1 | TRBV28 | NA | TGTGCCAGCAGTTTCAAGACTGAAGCTTTCTTT | CASSFKTEAFF